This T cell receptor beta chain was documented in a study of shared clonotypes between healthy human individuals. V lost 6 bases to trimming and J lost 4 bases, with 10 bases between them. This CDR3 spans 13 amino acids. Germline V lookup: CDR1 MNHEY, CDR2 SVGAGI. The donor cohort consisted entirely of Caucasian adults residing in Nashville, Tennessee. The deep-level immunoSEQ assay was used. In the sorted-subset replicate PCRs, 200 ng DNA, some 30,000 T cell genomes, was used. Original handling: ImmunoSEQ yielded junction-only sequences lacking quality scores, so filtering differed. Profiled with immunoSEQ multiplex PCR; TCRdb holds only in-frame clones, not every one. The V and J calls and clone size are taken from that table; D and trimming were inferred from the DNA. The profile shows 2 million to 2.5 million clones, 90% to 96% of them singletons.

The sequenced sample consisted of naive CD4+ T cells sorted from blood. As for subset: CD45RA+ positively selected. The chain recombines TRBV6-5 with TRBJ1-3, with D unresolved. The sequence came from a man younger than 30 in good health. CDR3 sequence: CASSSRVGNTIYF. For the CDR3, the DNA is TGTGCCAGCAGCTCGCGGGTCGGAAACACCATATATTTT.